This T cell receptor (beta chain) was obtained from a study of T cell responses to AZD1222 COVID-19 vaccine. Study-level information: Combined were second doses at about 4 or about 12 weeks.

With regard to this clone: The antigen remains unidentified.

Produced via immunoSEQ multiplex PCR; TCRdb's table is partial and in-frame only. The data hold about 140,000 clones, with about 88% observed a single time. Findings of the study overall: All repertoire sampling was performed exclusively after the peak T cell response. Donors were mostly white British, more females; clonal diversity possibly underestimated. Variant regions that are unmutated are reportedly the target of nearly half of spike-specific TCRs.

The starting material was peripheral blood, obtained on day 0 of AZD1222 vaccination. This TCR derives from an adult in good health.

The chain's CDR3 is CAGTSGNEQYF. The CDR3 bases are TGCGCCGGGACTAGCGGGAACGAGCAGTACTTC. This rearrangement joins TRBV10-1 to TRBJ2-7, with 13 bases lining up with TRBD2. The CDR3 runs 11 residues. From germline, CDR1 is WNHNN and CDR2 SYGVQD (reference sequence). Trimming cost V 11 bases and J 5 bases; bases outside gene matches: 0.